Listed below are T cell receptor beta chains from one sample, sequenced in a study of blood T cell repertoires in COVID-19. Assay: immunoSEQ multiplex PCR; the TCRdb copy retains only in-frame clones and omits some. The data contain about 120,000 clones, 87% of them singletons. Material: peripheral blood. Receptors were obtained from a woman aged 70-85 years with acute or convalescent COVID-19. Both conserved end residues are part of each CDR3.

>TRBJ1-5|TRBV2
CASSEEGGLSNQPQHF
>TRBJ1-2|TRBV2
CASSTFGGASNYGYTF
>TRBJ1-6|TRBV6-6
CASSSRGANSPLHF
>TRBJ2-5|TRBV6-1
CASSDRRGASFRTQYF
>TRBJ2-7|TRBV30
CAWSKRTGNEQYF
>TRBJ2-6|TRBV12-5
CASGLVQAGANVLTF
>TRBJ1-5|TRBV18
CASSPGTGGLDQPQHF
>TRBJ2-3|TRBV5-1
CASSAGLPGTDTQYF
>TRBJ1-2|TRBV27
CASTSFVGKQGGYTF
>TRBJ1-2|TRBV9
CASSETGNHYGYTF
>TRBJ1-5|TRBV28
CASSSTTGSNQPQHF
>TRBJ1-4|TRBV3-1/TRBV3-2
CATGELANEKLFF
>TRBJ2-5|TRBV7-2
CASSSRAGQETQYF
>TRBJ2-1|TRBV7-2
CASSLQGRGDNEQFF
>TRBJ1-2|TRBV30
CAWSVPRGGNYGYTF
>TRBJ2-2|TRBV15
CATSRGQGTGELFF
>TRBJ2-7|TRBV18
CASSLSTGNLNEQYF
>TRBJ2-7|TRBV24-1
CATSDRYEQYF
>TRBJ1-1|TRBV5-3
CARRGRSGTEAFF
>TRBJ2-7|TRBV11-2
CASSLDPQDAYEQYF
>TRBJ1-1|TRBV18
CASSSTGYTEAFF
>TRBJ2-2|TRBV7-6
CASSPGQGMFTGELFF
>TRBJ1-1|TRBV7-9
CASSPPTVDTEAFF
>TRBJ1-1|TRBV10-3
CAIKEEGSGNTEAFF
>TRBJ1-1|TRBV10-3
CAIRGADTEAFF
>TRBJ1-1|TRBV5-5
CASSKGQGATEAFF
>TRBJ2-7|TRBV5-6
CASSSTGITHEQYF
>TRBJ2-3|TRBV6-1
CASSEAAVGTDTQYF
>TRBJ2-3|TRBV5-8
CASSLTGGADTQYF
>TRBJ1-1|TRBV5-1
CASSFGPGNTEAFF
>TRBJ2-5|TRBV30
CARGRAGSETQYF
>TRBJ1-2|TRBV28
CASTPVGTSYGYTF
>TRBJ1-4|TRBV4-1
CASSQQPQGATNEKLFF
>TRBJ2-1|TRBV9
CASSVEVVALHNEQFF
>TRBJ2-3|TRBV19
CASSLTEVHTDTQYF
>TRBJ2-5|TRBV2
CASRVIGGEETQYF
>TRBJ1-2|TRBV28
CASSLGVPGYGYTF
>TRBJ1-4|TRBV7-8
CASSLGRTATNEKLFF
>TRBJ1-4|TRBV25-1
CASSEFSGATNEKLFF
>TRBJ2-1|TRBV5-1
CASSLIAGGNNEQFF
>TRBJ2-5|TRBV2
CASTLGVAGGLQTQYF
>TRBJ1-2|TRBV5-4
CASSLDTGIPGYTF
>TRBJ2-7|TRBV6-5
CASSYSGQGLRKQYF
>TRBJ2-5|TRBV19
CASSISRGGRETQYF
>TRBJ1-3|TRBV28
CASSLTPSGDTIYF
>TRBJ2-7|TRBV28
CASSLDGTGEYEQYF
>TRBJ2-5|TRBV28
CASSPPGVAAIKTQYF
>TRBJ2-7|TRBV6-2/TRBV6-3
CASSYWRGPSYEQYF
>TRBJ2-3|TRBV24-1
CATSDQTGIHTDTQYF
>TRBJ1-5|TRBV28
CASSPPRTGGGNQPQHF
>TRBJ1-3|TRBV5-4
CASSRQASGNTIYF
>TRBJ2-2|TRBV27
CASRLAGPGELFF
>TRBJ1-4|TRBV5-1
CASSTAGTGGEKQVFF
>TRBJ1-1|TRBV4-1
CASSQSIRAGLNTEAFF
>TRBJ2-2|TRBV10-2
CASRPLAGGPTGELFF
>TRBJ2-1|TRBV3-1/TRBV3-2
CASNNARRPYNEQFF
>TRBJ1-3|TRBV15
CATSRDLQIGQGGNTIYF
>TRBJ2-2|TRBV19
CASSILADSTEHTGELFF
>TRBJ1-5|TRBV28
CASSPDRGLLPQHF
>TRBJ1-2|TRBV3-1/TRBV3-2
CASSPLTGANGYTF